This TCR beta chain was found in a study of identical twins. As regards this clonotype: No antigen is known for it.

Points from the study as a whole: Memory repertoires lacked the insertion deficit that abundant cord blood beta clonotypes showed.

Germline V lookup: CDR1 SGHDN, CDR2 FVKESK. V was cut by 3 bases and J by 8 bases, with 8 bases left in between. This CDR3 has 12 amino acids. Each cDNA held unique molecular identifiers, and template switching gave it a universal primer site. TCRdb re-called the 5' RACE reads with MiXCR, one entry per CDR3 protein. The sample has 300,000 to 400,000 distinct CDR3 sequences, roughly 9% seen once. Sequencing input: naive T cells sorted from blood. The sequence was obtained from a woman between 50 and 59 years old in good health. The chain recombines TRBV14 with TRBJ2-1; the D is unclear. This chain's CDR3 is CASSQDVDEQFF. The CDR3 nucleotides read TGTGCCAGCAGCCAGGACGTCGATGAGCAGTTCTTC.